This TCR beta chain was profiled in a study of blood T cell repertoires in COVID-19. Across the study: Material from acute and convalescent COVID-19 was sourced from the United States, Italy and Spain. From T cells, B-cell-depleted T cells, or PBMCs came the material, which was cDNA or gDNA.

This clone was observed a few times. The V and J ends lost 8 bases and 4 bases, in that order; junction bases with no gene match: 11. This CDR3 spans 15 amino acids. CDR1 and CDR2 (germline): LGHNA, YNFKEQ. As originally analysed: Researchers report that nucleated cell counts were estimated from reference gene primer amplification. Sequencing used immunoSEQ multiplex PCR; TCRdb keeps in-frame clones, though not all of them. For V, J and clone size, that table is used; D and trimming come from the DNA. The sample lists around 210,000 clones, about 90% occurring once. The chain couples TRBV4-2 to TRBJ2-7, with 10 bases aligning to TRBD2. Sequenced input: peripheral blood. The source is a woman aged 70-85 years with acute or convalescent COVID-19. CDR3 region: CASAVVSGGAYEQYF. The CDR3 DNA follows: TGTGCCAGCGCCGTGGTGAGCGGGGGGGCATACGAGCAGTACTTC.